These 29 T cell receptor beta chains share one sample of origin, sequenced in a study of blood T cell repertoires in COVID-19 (dated by TCRdb to the early 2020s). The method was the immunoSEQ multiplex PCR assay. Sourced from immuneACCESS, this table was stored by TCRdb with only in-frame sequences that have V and J called. A share of the clones is absent; for the studies checked, an unresolved V gene accounts for under half, and the remainder has no known explanation. This sample holds 55,000 to 90,000 clones; more than 75% were observed only once. Clones ranked in the top ten supply about 0.83% of the sample. The specimen sequenced was peripheral blood. These receptors all stem from a woman in her sixties or seventies with acute or convalescent COVID-19.

This chain links TRBV11-2 with TRBJ2-5; 9 nucleotides match TRBD2. J was trimmed by 2 bases and V by 2 bases; bases with no gene match: 3. CDR3 size: 15 residues. CDR1 is SGHAT, CDR2 FQNNGV, per germline. The DNA of the CDR3 is TGTGCCAGCAGCTTATCGGCGGGGGGGCAAGAGACCCAGTACTTC. Translation gives CASSLSAGGQETQYF.

This clone came up once. J is TRBJ2-1 and V is TRBV6-4; 7 nucleotides agree with TRBD2. Germline values: CDR1 MRHNA, CDR2 SNTAGT. The trim removed 6 bases at V and 2 bases at J, leaving 7 bases unmatched. This CDR3 contains 15 residues. Here the CDR3 DNA reads TGTGCCAGCAGCGATGGGGCGGGGGCCTACAATGAGCAGTTCTTC. Translating gives CASSDGAGAYNEQFF.

V usage is TRBV11-3 and J usage is TRBJ2-1; 7 nucleotides align to TRBD2. Germline trimming cut 1 base from V and 10 bases from J; bases unmatched to any gene: 13. This CDR3 spans 16 amino acids. Germline lookup yields CDR1 SGHNT and CDR2 YENEEA. The DNA of the CDR3 is TGTGCCAGCAGCTTAGCAGGCGGGAGCCCCCCCAGGGAGCAGTTCTTC. This gives the protein CASSLAGGSPPREQFF.

Only a few counts were recorded for this clone. This sequence joins TRBV6-5 and TRBJ2-1, with TRBD2 matching 9 bases. The CDR3 spans 15 residues. After removal of 4 bases from V and 5 bases from J, the junction contained 6 bases not matched to a gene. From germline, CDR1 is MNHEY and CDR2 SVGAGI. The chain's CDR3 is CASSLSGRPDNEQFF. The CDR3 DNA reads TGTGCCAGCAGTTTGAGCGGGAGGCCGGACAATGAGCAGTTCTTC.

The J gene is TRBJ2-1, the V gene TRBV10-3, with TRBD2 identical over 10 bases. Germline V gives CDR1 ENHRY, CDR2 SYGVKD. CDR3 length: 15 amino acids. V gave up 5 bases and J gave up 3 bases; unmatched junction bases: 4. The chain's CDR3 is CAISSGGEIYNEQFF. The CDR3 DNA reads as TGTGCCATCAGTAGCGGGGGGGAAATCTACAATGAGCAGTTCTTC.

V gene TRBV7-6 combines with J gene TRBJ2-3, with TRBD1 matching over 8 bases. The V segment lost 5 bases and the J segment 0 bases; nucleotides outside the gene matches: 4. This CDR3 comprises 15 residues. Looked up from germline, CDR1 is SGHVS and CDR2 is FNYEAQ. CDR3 nucleotides: TGTGCCAGCAGCCCAAGGACAGGGAGCACAGATACGCAGTATTTT. It encodes CASSPRTGSTDTQYF.

The chain combines TRBV12-3 or TRBV12-4 with TRBJ2-3; D is undetermined. V was cut by 8 bases and J by 2 bases, with 11 bases left in between. This CDR3 comprises 13 residues. The CDR3 DNA follows: TGTGCCAGCGGGCACCAAAACACAGATACGCAGTATTTT. Amino acid sequence: CASGHQNTDTQYF.

This chain joins TRBV6-4 and TRBJ2-1; the D is unclear. Germline-derived CDR1 and CDR2 are MRHNA and SNTAGT. There are 13 residues in the CDR3. The ends were cut back, 6 bases at V and 7 bases at J, with 13 bases in the middle. As DNA, the CDR3 is TGTGCCAGCAGCCTCGACCTCGGGAATGAGCAGTTCTTC. Protein product: CASSLDLGNEQFF.

A single count supports this clone. The chain joins TRBV14 to TRBJ2-7; 10 bases are a match to TRBD1. The CDR3 length is 15 residues. Germline lookup yields CDR1 SGHDN and CDR2 FVKESK. Unmatched junction bases numbered 5, after V lost 4 bases and J lost 2 bases. Here the CDR3 DNA reads TGTGCCAGCAGCCTGGGACAGGGGAGCACCTACGAGCAGTACTTC. The encoded protein is CASSLGQGSTYEQYF.

This chain connects TRBV5-1 to TRBJ1-1; a weak D match, TRBD1 (5 bases). With 0 bases removed from V and 0 bases from J, the gap between germline ends came to 9 bases. The CDR3 covers 15 residues. Per germline, CDR1 SGHRS and CDR2 YFSETQ. The CDR3 DNA is TGCGCCAGCAGCTTGGCCGGGGGAATGAACACTGAAGCTTTCTTT. Its protein product is CASSLAGGMNTEAFF.

The chain links TRBV2 to TRBJ2-6, with 8 bases lining up with TRBD1. The germline V gene encodes CDR1 SNHLY and CDR2 FYNNEI. The CDR3 length is 16 residues. Trimming took 3 bases from V and 0 from J; bases not matched to a gene: 1. CDR3 in amino acids: CASSDTGGSGANVLTF. CDR3 bases: TGTGCCAGCAGTGATACAGGGGGCTCTGGGGCCAACGTCCTGACTTTC.

The chain couples TRBV6-5 to TRBJ1-5; TRBD1 aligns across 7 bases. Germline V gene lookup returns CDR1 MNHEY and CDR2 SVGAGI. The CDR3 consists of 15 residues. After removal of 10 bases from V and 0 bases from J, the junction contained 9 bases not matched to a gene. The CDR3 region has the DNA TGTGCCACTGAGACAGGGATGTATAGCAATCAGCCCCAGCATTTT. Protein: CATETGMYSNQPQHF.

In nucleotides, the CDR3 is TGTGCCAGCAGTCCATCTCGGACTAGCGGGAGCTACGAGCAGTACTTC. It encodes CASSPSRTSGSYEQYF. V is TRBV27 and J is TRBJ2-7, with TRBD2 identical over 13 bases. CDR3 size: 16 residues. Germline CDR1 and CDR2: MNHEY and SMNVEV (reference sequence). V lost 5 bases, J lost 3 bases, and 7 bases stayed unmatched.

The rearrangement links TRBV10-2 to TRBJ1-6; D may be TRBD1 (5 bases). CDR1 and CDR2 (germline): WSHSY, SAAADI. The CDR3 length is 15 residues. V was pared by 3 bases and J by 7 bases, with 13 bases between. The chain's CDR3 is CASSDPGHLNSPLHF. The CDR3 bases are TGCGCCAGCAGTGACCCAGGACATCTAAATTCACCCCTCCACTTT.

The V gene is TRBV18, the J gene TRBJ1-1; D remains ambiguous. The V and J ends lost 2 bases and 1 base respectively, with 11 bases between them. The CDR3 is 15 amino acids. The germline CDR1 and CDR2 sequences are KGHSH and LQKENI. Here the CDR3 DNA reads TGTGCCAGCTCACCAAGTCCGGTTACGAACACTGAAGCTTTCTTT. This sequence encodes CASSPSPVTNTEAFF.

The V gene is TRBV3-1 (or the pseudogene TRBV3-2), the J gene TRBJ2-1; 7 bases align to TRBD1. This CDR3 has 15 amino acids. Germline loops: CDR1 LGHDT, CDR2 YNNKEL (reference sequence). Trimming at V came to 3 bases and at J to 4 bases, leaving 6 bases not matched to a gene. The CDR3 is CASSHSGTAYNEQFF. For the CDR3, the DNA is TGTGCCAGCAGCCACTCAGGGACAGCTTACAATGAGCAGTTCTTC.

The chain is built from TRBV6-6 and TRBJ1-3, with unresolved D. Germline CDR1 MNHNY, CDR2 SVGAGI (reference sequence). The V end was cut by 5 bases, the J end by 4 bases, with 15 bases between. This CDR3 spans 15 amino acids. The CDR3 is CASSTPGEQGNTIYF. The CDR3 nucleotides read TGTGCCAGCAGTACCCCCGGGGAGCAGGGAAACACCATATATTTT.

The V call is TRBV30, the J call TRBJ2-7; 7 bases align to TRBD1. Trimming took 3 bases from V and 2 from J; bases not matched to a gene: 4. The CDR3 has 13 amino acids. From germline, CDR1 is GTSNPN and CDR2 SVGIG (reference sequence). CDR3 DNA sequence: TGTGCCTGGAGATTAGGGGGCACCTACGAGCAGTACTTC. This translates into CAWRLGGTYEQYF.

The chain carries TRBV29-1 and TRBJ1-1; D is possibly TRBD1 (6 bases). The length of the CDR3 is 12 residues. Germline-derived CDR1 and CDR2 are SQVTM and ANQGSEA. The ends were cut back, 7 bases at V and 2 bases at J, with 11 bases in the middle. The CDR3 loop reads CSATGTNTEAFF. In DNA, the CDR3 is TGCAGCGCCACCGGGACAAACACTGAAGCTTTCTTT.

This clone has a handful of counts. The chain carries TRBV2 and TRBJ1-6; no clear D gene. The V end was cut by 10 bases, the J end by 12 bases, with 16 bases between. Germline CDR1 reads SNHLY; CDR2 reads FYNNEI. The CDR3 sequence is 12 residues long. CDR3 in DNA: TGTGCCACCGACTCGTATGGGTTACCCCTCCACTTT. It is translated as CATDSYGLPLHF.

CDR3 sequence (DNA): TGCGCCAGCAGCTTGCCCGCTAGCGGGAATGAGCAGTTCTTC. Amino acids: CASSLPASGNEQFF. This chain uses TRBV5-1 with TRBJ2-1; 8 positions match TRBD2. The ends lost 1 base at V and 7 bases at J; junction bases unmatched: 4. The CDR3 is 14 residues long. CDR1 and CDR2 from the germline V gene are SGHRS and YFSETQ.

V usage is TRBV19 and J usage is TRBJ1-5, with D possibly matching TRBD1 (5 bases). This CDR3 has 17 amino acids. Trimming left V 3 bases short and J 0 bases short, with 15 bases between. Germline CDR1 is LNHDA and CDR2 is SQIVND (reference sequence). The CDR3, as DNA: TGTGCCAGTAGTATCGTGATAGGGGACTATAGCAATCAGCCCCAGCATTTT. It yields the protein CASSIVIGDYSNQPQHF.

The rearrangement uses TRBV28 and TRBJ1-2; 9 nucleotides line up with TRBD1. Germline values: CDR1 MDHEN, CDR2 SYDVKM. V was pared by 5 bases and J by 5 bases, with 12 bases of the junction left unmatched. This CDR3 is built from 16 residues. CDR3 in DNA: TGTGCCAGCAGTCCCCCCGGACAGGGGACTTCTTATGGCTACACCTTC. Translated: CASSPPGQGTSYGYTF.

The chain joins TRBV6-1 to TRBJ1-4, with TRBD1 as a possible D gene (5 bases). Germline CDR1 is MNHNS and CDR2 is SASEGT. The CDR3 loop spans 14 amino acids. V was pared by 1 base and J by 6 bases, with 9 bases between. Here the CDR3 DNA reads TGTGCCAGCAGTGAAGTCGGGGGGGATGAAAAACTGTTTTTT. Translating it yields CASSEVGGDEKLFF.

The rearrangement uses TRBV18 and TRBJ2-3; unclear D gene. The V end lost 0 bases, the J end lost 6 bases, and 7 bases lay between the germline ends. The CDR3 consists of 13 residues. Germline CDR1 KGHSH, CDR2 LQKENI. This CDR3 is CASSPPIGDTQYF. CDR3 DNA: TGTGCCAGCTCACCACCGATCGGGGATACGCAGTATTTT.

The chain is built from TRBV5-1 and TRBJ2-7, with 8 bases lining up with TRBD1. The CDR3 is made up of 15 amino acids. J gave up 5 bases and V 1 base, and 8 bases lay outside the gene matches. CDR1 and CDR2 from the germline V gene are SGHRS and YFSETQ. In nucleotides, the CDR3 is TGCGCCAGCAGCTTGAATCTTCAGGGACAGGACGAGCAGTACTTC. This codes for CASSLNLQGQDEQYF.

The chain joins TRBV11-2 to TRBJ2-1; D uncertain. CDR3 length: 15 residues. The germline V and J ends were trimmed by 7 bases and 4 bases, with 17 bases remaining between them. The germline gives CDR1 SGHAT, CDR2 FQNNGV. The chain's CDR3 is CASKKAPDSYNEQFF. The CDR3 DNA follows: TGTGCCAGCAAGAAGGCCCCAGACTCTTACAATGAGCAGTTCTTC.

The CDR3: CASSQGVAGGVEQYF. The CDR3 DNA reads as TGTGCCAGCAGCCAAGGAGTAGCGGGGGGGGTCGAGCAGTACTTC. The chain uses TRBV3-1 (or the pseudogene TRBV3-2) and TRBJ2-7; 11 bases are shared with TRBD2. This CDR3 has 15 residues. V lost 1 base and J lost 6; bases outside the gene matches: 5. Germline V lookup: CDR1 LGHDT, CDR2 YNNKEL (reference sequence).

CDR3: CASSLGQKNTEAFF. CDR3 sequence (DNA): TGTGCCAGCAGCTTGGGACAGAAGAACACTGAAGCTTTCTTT. The J gene is TRBJ1-1, the V gene TRBV5-5, with D tentatively TRBD1 (5 bases). This CDR3 comprises 14 residues. Trimming left V 0 bases short and J 1 base short, with 7 bases between. The V gene's germline CDR1 is SGHKS and CDR2 YYEKEE (reference sequence).